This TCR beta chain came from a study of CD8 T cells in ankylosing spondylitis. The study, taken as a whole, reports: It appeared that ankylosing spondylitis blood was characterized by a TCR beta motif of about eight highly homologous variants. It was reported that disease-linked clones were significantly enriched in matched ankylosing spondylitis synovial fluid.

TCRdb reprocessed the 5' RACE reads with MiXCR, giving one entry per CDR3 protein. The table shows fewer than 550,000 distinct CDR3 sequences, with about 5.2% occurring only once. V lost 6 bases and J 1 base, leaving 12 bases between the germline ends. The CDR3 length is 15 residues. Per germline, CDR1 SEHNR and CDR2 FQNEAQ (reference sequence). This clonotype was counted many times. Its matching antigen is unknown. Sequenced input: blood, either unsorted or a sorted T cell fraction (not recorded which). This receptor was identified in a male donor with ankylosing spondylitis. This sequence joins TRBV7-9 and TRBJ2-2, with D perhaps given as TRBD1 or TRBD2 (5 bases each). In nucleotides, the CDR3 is TGTGCCAGCAGTTCAAGGGACCTGAACACCGGGGAGCTGTTTTTT. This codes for CASSSRDLNTGELFF.